This TCR beta chain derives from a study of control samples from healthy donors and cancer patients (dated by TCRdb to the early 2020s). Note on this clone: The antigen it recognizes is unknown. No base qualities exist here, and no much larger clone lies one base off it.

Libraries were constructed by the immunoSEQ multiplex PCR assay. Not all clones reach the TCRdb copy of this immuneACCESS table, which keeps in-frame sequences only. Checked studies attribute under half of the gap to unresolved V genes and leave the rest unexplained. Recorded for this sample are about 110,000 clones; over 75% of them occurred a single time. The top ten constitute around 3.9% of the sample. The CDR3 has 15 amino acids, counting the end cysteine and phenylalanine. Here the CDR3 DNA is all that survives: 45 bases in frame from base 1. Relative to germline, V is missing 7 bases and J is missing 4 bases, with 9 bases of the junction outside any gene match. For CDR1 and CDR2, the germline V gene (reference sequence) lists MNHEY and SMNVEV.

The rearranged chain carries TRBV27 and TRBJ2-2, and TRBD2 aligns with 7 junction nucleotides. The TCR was taken from a woman in her sixties or seventies with lung cancer. Input material: PBMCs. The DNA sequence reads TGTGCCAGCACCGGGGGAGCGGGGCGCACCGGGGAGCTGTTTTTT. The resulting protein is CASTGGAGRTGELFF.